This passage covers 17 T cell receptor beta chains from one sample sequenced in a study of T cells after yellow fever vaccination. TCRdb itself ran the 5' RACE reads through MiXCR, one entry per CDR3 protein. In the table there are 140,000 to 150,000 distinct CDR3 sequences, under 7% of which are singletons. This specimen consisted of CD4+ T cells sorted from PBMCs, obtained 10 days after the yellow fever booster vaccination. The receptor source for this set is a man aged 25 to 40 who received the YFV17D yellow fever vaccine.

As to this clonotype: Since a much larger clone is just one base distant, this may be a read error. This chain connects TRBV11-2 to TRBJ1-2, with D perhaps matching TRBD1 (5 bases). Trimming took 2 bases from V and 5 from J, leaving 27 bases between them. Germline values: CDR1 SGHAT, CDR2 FQNNGV. The CDR3 is made up of 19 amino acids. The CDR3 DNA is TGTGCCAGCAGCTTATCCAAAGGCGGGCTGCTGGGGGTGGAATATGGCTACACCTTC. Translating gives CASSLSKGGLLGVEYGYTF. The whole variable domain, filled in from reference TRBV11-2 and TRBJ1-2, reads EAGVAQSPRYKIIEKRQSVAFWCNPISGHATLYWYQQILGQGPKLLIQFQNNGVVDDSQLPKDRFSAERLKGVDSTLKIQPAKLEDSAVYLCASSLSKGGLLGVEYGYTFGSGTRLTVV.

This clonotype has a count of ten or more. This rearrangement joins TRBV7-2 to TRBJ2-3, with 11 bases aligning to TRBD2. Germline-derived CDR1 and CDR2 are SGHTA and FQGNSA. CDR3 length equals 15 residues. The V segment lost 3 bases and the J segment 4 bases; nucleotides outside the gene matches: 3. The CDR3 DNA reads as TGTGCCAGCAGCTTCCTAGCGGGAGGCGCAGATACGCAGTATTTT. It is translated as CASSFLAGGADTQYF.

A few counts support this clonotype. The genes are TRBV7-2 and TRBJ2-7, with 10 bases fitting TRBD1. The length of the CDR3 is 16 residues. Trimming took 5 bases from V and 3 from J; bases not matched to a gene: 10. The germline CDR1 and CDR2 sequences are SGHTA and FQGNSA. The CDR3 spells CASSLKTGGRGYEQYF. DNA of the CDR3: TGTGCCAGCAGCCTGAAGACAGGGGGCAGGGGCTACGAGCAGTACTTC.

This clonotype was seen repeatedly, ten times or more. This chain uses TRBV30 with TRBJ2-1, with 8 positions matching TRBD1. J was trimmed by 7 bases and V by 2 bases; bases with no gene match: 7. CDR3 length: 14 amino acids. CDR1 and CDR2 from the germline V gene are GTSNPN and SVGIG (reference sequence). The CDR3 here is CAWSSTRQGNEQFF. The CDR3 nucleotides are TGTGCCTGGAGTTCAACTAGACAGGGGAATGAGCAGTTCTTC.

This clonotype was observed at least ten times. The chain recombines TRBV24-1 with TRBJ2-1; no firm D call. Germline CDR1 reads KGHDR; CDR2 reads SFDVKD. The V and J ends lost 3 bases and 7 bases respectively, with 3 bases between them. The CDR3 is 11 amino acids. The CDR3 loop is CATSDRNEQFF. Here the CDR3 DNA reads TGTGCCACCAGTGATCGGAATGAGCAGTTCTTC.

This clonotype was counted only a few times. The rearrangement uses TRBV5-1 and TRBJ2-6; D call uncertain. CDR1 SGHRS and CDR2 YFSETQ come from the germline V gene. The CDR3 spans 14 residues. Trimming removed 4 bases at V and 2 bases at J, with 7 bases between. The CDR3 protein is CASSPRAGANVLTF. CDR3 bases: TGCGCCAGCAGCCCTCGGGCTGGGGCCAACGTCCTGACTTTC.

This clonotype was recorded many times. The rearrangement links TRBV7-2 to TRBJ2-1; no definite D call. V was trimmed by 2 bases and J by 6 bases, leaving 5 bases between them. Germline assignment: CDR1 SGHTA and CDR2 FQGNSA. The CDR3 has 12 residues. As DNA, the CDR3 is TGTGCCAGCAGCTTATCGTTCAATGAGCAGTTCTTC. This sequence encodes CASSLSFNEQFF.

The CDR3 loop reads CASSAADGYNEQFF. The CDR3 nucleotides are TGTGCCAGCAGCGCAGCAGACGGCTACAATGAGCAGTTCTTC. The V and J genes are TRBV5-6 and TRBJ2-1; no clear D gene. Trimming left V 4 bases short and J 3 bases short, with 11 bases between. The germline CDR1 and CDR2 sequences are SGHDT and YYEEEE. This CDR3 region has 14 residues.

J is TRBJ2-1 and V is TRBV20-1; the match to TRBD2 covers 9 bases. In germline, CDR1 is DFQATT, CDR2 SNEGSKA (reference sequence). Unmatched junction bases numbered 5, after V lost 5 bases and J lost 6 bases. The CDR3 has 13 amino acids. For the CDR3, the DNA is TGCAGTGCTTTAGCGGGAGCCCGCAATGAGCAGTTCTTC. Translation: CSALAGARNEQFF.

This clonotype was observed many times. The chain joins TRBV28 to TRBJ1-1, with a possible D match to TRBD1 (5 bases). Trimming shortened V by 3 bases and J by 7 bases, and 15 bases separated the two germline ends. Germline V gives CDR1 MDHEN, CDR2 SYDVKM. This CDR3 region has 14 residues. This chain's CDR3 is CASSFMKGQGEAFF. The CDR3, as DNA: TGTGCCAGCAGTTTCATGAAAGGGCAGGGTGAAGCTTTCTTT. The full variable domain, its missing parts supplied by reference TRBV28 and TRBJ1-1, is DVKVTQSSRYLVKRTGEKVFLECVQDMDHENMFWYRQDPGLGLRLIYFSYDVKMKEKGDIPEGYSVSREKKERFSLILESASTNQTSMYLCASSFMKGQGEAFFGQGTRLTVV.

This clonotype has ten or more counts. V gene TRBV4-3 combines with J gene TRBJ2-4, with D unclear. The CDR3 extends over 13 amino acids. V was clipped by 0 bases and J by 4 bases, with 4 bases between them. Germline lookup yields CDR1 LGHNA and CDR2 YSLEER. The CDR3: CASSQERKNIQYF. The CDR3 nucleotides are TGCGCCAGCAGCCAAGAAAGGAAAAACATTCAGTACTTC.

This clonotype was counted many times. The chain links TRBV5-6 to TRBJ2-5; D is ambiguous. CDR3 length: 13 residues. V was pared by 5 bases and J by 4 bases, with 12 bases between. Germline V gene sequence: CDR1 SGHDT, CDR2 YYEEEE. The CDR3 loop reads CASRSGPAETQYF. The CDR3 DNA reads as TGTGCCAGCAGATCCGGTCCCGCAGAGACCCAGTACTTC.

This clonotype was recorded at least ten times. The gene calls are TRBV12-3 or TRBV12-4 and TRBJ2-1; no definite D call. This CDR3 is built from 14 residues. V gave up 5 bases and J gave up 10 bases, with 18 bases separating them. The DNA of the CDR3 is TGTGCCAGCAGTACCTTGGGCGGAGTGGGGGAGCAGTTCTTC. This gives the protein CASSTLGGVGEQFF.

This clonotype was counted many times. This chain uses TRBV7-2 with TRBJ2-4, with D tentatively TRBD1 (5 bases). CDR3 length equals 13 residues. Germline V CDR1 and CDR2: SGHTA, FQGNSA. V lost 2 bases, J lost 7 bases, and 9 bases lay in between. The CDR3 loop reads CASSLHRTNIQYF. CDR3 DNA: TGTGCCAGCAGCTTACACAGGACGAACATTCAGTACTTC.

This clonotype has at least ten counts. This rearrangement joins TRBV12-3 or TRBV12-4 to TRBJ2-2, with TRBD1 matching over 9 bases. V was pared by 7 bases and J by 3 bases, with 6 bases of the junction left unmatched. This CDR3 is 15 amino acids long. The CDR3 bases are TGTGCCAGCACCCGGACAGGGGTCGACACCGGGGAGCTGTTTTTT. Amino acids: CASTRTGVDTGELFF.

This clonotype was counted at least ten times. The chain employs TRBV29-1 and TRBJ1-1; TRBD1 matches 8 bases. Germline V gene data show CDR1 as SQVTM and CDR2 as ANQGSEA. The CDR3 runs to 12 residues. The CDR3 DNA reads TGCGGCTTCAGGGGGCGCCGGACTGAAGCTTTCTTT. This gives the protein CGFRGRRTEAFF.

This clonotype was detected many times. The chain has TRBV5-1 and TRBJ1-4; D ambiguous. Per germline, CDR1 SGHRS and CDR2 YFSETQ. Trimming took 4 bases from V and 0 from J, leaving 7 bases between them. CDR3 length: 14 amino acids. CDR3 in DNA: TGCGCCAGCAGCAGGTCTTCAACTAATGAAAAACTGTTTTTT. This codes for CASSRSSTNEKLFF.